This TCR beta chain was identified in a study of blood T cell repertoires in COVID-19. Across the whole study: Donors in the United States, Italy and Spain gave samples during acute or convalescent COVID-19. Nucleic acid was either cDNA or gDNA, and it came from T cells, B-cell-depleted T cells, or PBMCs.

Sequencing used immunoSEQ multiplex PCR; TCRdb keeps in-frame clones, though not all of them. The table shows over 130,000 clones, with 60% to 80% occurring only once. V lost 1 base to trimming and J lost 6 bases; unmatched junction nucleotides: 15. CDR1 and CDR2 (germline): MNHNS, SASEGT. This CDR3 is built from 18 residues. Sequences were obtained from peripheral blood. The rearrangement uses TRBV6-1 and TRBJ1-2; TRBD1 aligns across 9 bases. The TCR was taken from a woman aged 45-59 years with active or convalescent COVID-19. CDR3 nucleotides: TGTGCCAGCAGTGAAGTGGGACAGGGCATCCTGTCTCAGAATGGCTACACCTTC. This codes for CASSEVGQGILSQNGYTF.